Listed below are T cell receptor beta chains from one sample, sequenced in a study of cytomegalovirus exposure and HLA in healthy donors. Clones were read by immunoSEQ multiplex PCR, and TCRdb kept only the in-frame ones, dropping some. This repertoire shows more than 95,000 clones, about 80% found once; its top ten account for 5.8%. Sequencing was done on a sample of PBMCs. The receptors derive from a man aged 60 to 69 in good health and CMV-seropositive. The CDR3 runs from the conserved cysteine through the conserved F or W. Fields, in order: V gene, CDR3 length, clone size, J gene, D gene, CDR3 DNA, CDR3 protein. A D gene is named only where the DNA matches it firmly. Where a row states a size, it is once, few, many or the class of an expanded clone; other rows omit it.

v_call: TRBV9
cdr3_length: 17
clone_size: NA
j_call: TRBJ2-7
d_call: TRBD2
cdr3_nt: TGTGCCAGCAGCGTAGCTCTCCCCGGGACTACATCCTACGAGCAGTACTTC
cdr3_aa: CASSVALPGTTSYEQYF

v_call: TRBV6-4
cdr3_length: 15
clone_size: NA
j_call: TRBJ2-7
d_call: TRBD2
cdr3_nt: TGTGCCAGCAGTGAGGCTAGCGGGCCCGCCTACGAGCAGTACTTC
cdr3_aa: CASSEASGPAYEQYF

v_call: TRBV5-1
cdr3_length: 16
clone_size: NA
j_call: TRBJ2-3
d_call: TRBD2
cdr3_nt: TGCGCCAGCAGCTTGGCTCTAGCGGGGGACCCAGATACGCAGTATTTT
cdr3_aa: CASSLALAGDPDTQYF

v_call: TRBV7-9
cdr3_length: 12
clone_size: NA
j_call: TRBJ2-3
d_call: NA
cdr3_nt: TGTGCCAGCAGCTCGGGGGTGGATACGCAGTATTTT
cdr3_aa: CASSSGVDTQYF

v_call: TRBV11-2
cdr3_length: 14
clone_size: NA
j_call: TRBJ1-3
d_call: NA
cdr3_nt: TGTGCCAGCAGCTTTGACAGCTCTGGAAACACCATATATTTT
cdr3_aa: CASSFDSSGNTIYF

v_call: TRBV29-1
cdr3_length: 12
clone_size: NA
j_call: TRBJ2-5
d_call: NA
cdr3_nt: TGCAGCTTCGAGGGGGGGTTTCAGACCCAGTACTTC
cdr3_aa: CSFEGGFQTQYF

v_call: TRBV9
cdr3_length: 13
clone_size: NA
j_call: TRBJ1-2
d_call: NA
cdr3_nt: TGTGCCAGCAGCCCCCAGGGAAACTATGGCTACACCTTC
cdr3_aa: CASSPQGNYGYTF

v_call: TRBV5-5
cdr3_length: 15
clone_size: few
j_call: TRBJ2-6
d_call: NA
cdr3_nt: TGTGCCAGCAGCTTTCCGATCGGTGGGGCCAACGTCCTGACTTTC
cdr3_aa: CASSFPIGGANVLTF

v_call: TRBV19
cdr3_length: 13
clone_size: NA
j_call: TRBJ1-1
d_call: NA
cdr3_nt: TGTGCCAGTACGGACAGATCGAACACTGAAGCTTTCTTT
cdr3_aa: CASTDRSNTEAFF

v_call: TRBV7-9
cdr3_length: 15
clone_size: NA
j_call: TRBJ2-7
d_call: TRBD1
cdr3_nt: TGTGCCAGCAGCCGCCTGGGGGACAGGTCCTACGAGCAGTACTTC
cdr3_aa: CASSRLGDRSYEQYF

v_call: TRBV5-1
cdr3_length: 11
clone_size: NA
j_call: TRBJ1-2
d_call: NA
cdr3_nt: TGCGCCAGCAGCTCTAGCTATGGCTACACCTTC
cdr3_aa: CASSSSYGYTF

v_call: TRBV9
cdr3_length: 17
clone_size: NA
j_call: TRBJ2-2
d_call: TRBD1
cdr3_nt: TGTGCCAGCAGCCCCCGGACAGGGGCAATCAACACCGGGGAGCTGTTTTTT
cdr3_aa: CASSPRTGAINTGELFF

v_call: TRBV19
cdr3_length: 14
clone_size: once
j_call: TRBJ2-5
d_call: TRBD2
cdr3_nt: TGTGCCAGTACCCACGGGGGGGGCCGAGAGACCCAGTACTTC
cdr3_aa: CASTHGGGRETQYF

v_call: TRBV6-5
cdr3_length: 13
clone_size: NA
j_call: TRBJ1-4
d_call: NA
cdr3_nt: TGTGCCATCAGAGAGAGGGGGGGAGAAAAACTGTTTTTT
cdr3_aa: CAIRERGGEKLFF

v_call: TRBV5-1
cdr3_length: 18
clone_size: NA
j_call: TRBJ2-3
d_call: TRBD2
cdr3_nt: TGCGCCAGCAGCTCCGGACTAGCGGGGGGGCTGGGCACAGATACGCAGTATTTT
cdr3_aa: CASSSGLAGGLGTDTQYF

v_call: TRBV5-1
cdr3_length: 16
clone_size: NA
j_call: TRBJ1-2
d_call: TRBD1
cdr3_nt: TGCGCCAGCAGCCTTCTTACAGGGGGCCAGGACTATGGCTACACCTTC
cdr3_aa: CASSLLTGGQDYGYTF

v_call: TRBV7-9
cdr3_length: 14
clone_size: NA
j_call: TRBJ1-5
d_call: TRBD1
cdr3_nt: TGTGCCAGCAGCGCACAGGGGGGCAATCAGCCCCAGCATTTT
cdr3_aa: CASSAQGGNQPQHF

v_call: TRBV6-1
cdr3_length: 16
clone_size: once
j_call: TRBJ2-3
d_call: TRBD2
cdr3_nt: TGTGCCAGCAGTGCCCCTAGCGGGGGTACCACAGATACGCAGTATTTT
cdr3_aa: CASSAPSGGTTDTQYF

v_call: TRBV5-1
cdr3_length: 16
clone_size: NA
j_call: TRBJ2-3
d_call: TRBD2
cdr3_nt: TGCGCCAGCAGCTTAGCGGGGACTAGCGATTTAGATACGCAGTATTTT
cdr3_aa: CASSLAGTSDLDTQYF

v_call: TRBV6-5
cdr3_length: 14
clone_size: few
j_call: TRBJ1-1
d_call: NA
cdr3_nt: TGTGCCAGCAGCCTCTCGGGACAAATCACTGAAGCTTTCTTT
cdr3_aa: CASSLSGQITEAFF

v_call: TRBV28
cdr3_length: 16
clone_size: NA
j_call: TRBJ1-2
d_call: NA
cdr3_nt: TGTGCCAGCAGTTCCCCCGACAGCACACTGTCCTATGGCTACACCTTC
cdr3_aa: CASSSPDSTLSYGYTF

v_call: TRBV7-9
cdr3_length: 14
clone_size: NA
j_call: TRBJ1-4
d_call: TRBD1
cdr3_nt: TGTGCCAGCAGCTTCGGGACAGGGTATGAAAAACTGTTTTTT
cdr3_aa: CASSFGTGYEKLFF

v_call: TRBV5-1
cdr3_length: 14
clone_size: NA
j_call: TRBJ1-1
d_call: NA
cdr3_nt: TGCGCCAGCAGCTTGGACAGGGCGAACACTGAAGCTTTCTTT
cdr3_aa: CASSLDRANTEAFF

v_call: TRBV25-1
cdr3_length: 14
clone_size: NA
j_call: TRBJ1-2
d_call: TRBD1
cdr3_nt: TGTGCCAGCAGAGGGACAGGGGCTAACTATGGCTGCACCTTC
cdr3_aa: CASRGTGANYGCTF

v_call: TRBV2
cdr3_length: 15
clone_size: NA
j_call: TRBJ2-6
d_call: NA
cdr3_nt: TGTGCCAGCAGGGGACAAGGGTCTGGGGCCAACGTCCTGACTTTC
cdr3_aa: CASRGQGSGANVLTF

v_call: TRBV6-1
cdr3_length: 15
clone_size: NA
j_call: TRBJ1-3
d_call: NA
cdr3_nt: TGTGCCGTGCTCGTAGGGACTGCTCCTGGAAACACCATATATTTT
cdr3_aa: CAVLVGTAPGNTIYF

v_call: TRBV5-1
cdr3_length: 15
clone_size: NA
j_call: TRBJ1-2
d_call: TRBD1
cdr3_nt: TGCGCCAGCAGCCCCGACAGGGTTAATAACTATGGCTACACCTTC
cdr3_aa: CASSPDRVNNYGYTF

v_call: TRBV5-5
cdr3_length: 17
clone_size: NA
j_call: TRBJ1-4
d_call: TRBD1
cdr3_nt: TGTGCCAGCAGCTTGGGGACAGGGGGGTCGGCTAATGAAAAACTGTTTTTT
cdr3_aa: CASSLGTGGSANEKLFF

v_call: TRBV5-1
cdr3_length: 14
clone_size: NA
j_call: TRBJ2-7
d_call: TRBD1
cdr3_nt: TGCGCCAGCAGGGGAGGGACAGGGACGTGGGAGCAGTACTTC
cdr3_aa: CASRGGTGTWEQYF

v_call: TRBV10-1
cdr3_length: 13
clone_size: few
j_call: TRBJ1-1
d_call: NA
cdr3_nt: TGCGCCAGCTTAGAGGTCCCGAACACTGAAGCTTTCTTT
cdr3_aa: CASLEVPNTEAFF

v_call: TRBV19
cdr3_length: 15
clone_size: NA
j_call: TRBJ2-5
d_call: TRBD1
cdr3_nt: TGTGCCAGTAGTAACGGGTTAGGGGGCTCAGAGACCCAGTACTTC
cdr3_aa: CASSNGLGGSETQYF

v_call: TRBV10-2
cdr3_length: 14
clone_size: NA
j_call: TRBJ1-2
d_call: NA
cdr3_nt: TGCGCCATTTCATTCGACAGGCAAAACTGTGGCTACACCTTC
cdr3_aa: CAISFDRQNCGYTF

v_call: TRBV19
cdr3_length: 16
clone_size: NA
j_call: TRBJ1-5
d_call: NA
cdr3_nt: TGTGCCAGTAGTATAGAGGGCCTCCATAGCAATCAGCCCCAGCATTTT
cdr3_aa: CASSIEGLHSNQPQHF

v_call: TRBV15
cdr3_length: 15
clone_size: NA
j_call: TRBJ2-2
d_call: TRBD2
cdr3_nt: TGTGCCACCAGCGGTGGGGGGGCGAACACCGGGGAGCTGTTTTTT
cdr3_aa: CATSGGGANTGELFF

v_call: TRBV6-5
cdr3_length: 15
clone_size: few
j_call: TRBJ1-1
d_call: NA
cdr3_nt: TGTGCCAGCAGTTACTCGCGGAAGGGGGTGACTGAAGCTTTCTTT
cdr3_aa: CASSYSRKGVTEAFF

v_call: TRBV1
cdr3_length: 16
clone_size: NA
j_call: TRBJ2-3
d_call: NA
cdr3_nt: TGCACCAGCAGCCAAAGGGACTCGGGCGGCACAGATACGCAGTATTTT
cdr3_aa: CTSSQRDSGGTDTQYF

v_call: TRBV9
cdr3_length: 15
clone_size: NA
j_call: TRBJ2-1
d_call: TRBD2
cdr3_nt: TGTGCCAGCAGCGTAGGAGGCGGGGGGGCAAACGAGCAGTTCTTC
cdr3_aa: CASSVGGGGANEQFF

v_call: TRBV21-1
cdr3_length: 14
clone_size: once
j_call: TRBJ1-2
d_call: NA
cdr3_nt: TGTGCCAGCAGCTCGCGGACAGAGCCCTATGGCTACACCTTC
cdr3_aa: CASSSRTEPYGYTF

v_call: TRBV5-4
cdr3_length: 15
clone_size: NA
j_call: TRBJ2-3
d_call: TRBD2
cdr3_nt: TGTGCCAGCAGCTTGGGCGAGCGGGGGGTAGATACGCAGTATTTT
cdr3_aa: CASSLGERGVDTQYF

v_call: TRBV4-2
cdr3_length: 16
clone_size: NA
j_call: TRBJ2-7
d_call: TRBD1
cdr3_nt: TGTGCCAGCAGCCAAGATAGAGGACAGGGGGTCTACGAGCAGTACTTC
cdr3_aa: CASSQDRGQGVYEQYF

v_call: TRBV19
cdr3_length: 15
clone_size: NA
j_call: TRBJ2-2
d_call: NA
cdr3_nt: TGTGCCAGTAGTATGGAGGACAGTAACACCGGGGAGCTGTTTTTT
cdr3_aa: CASSMEDSNTGELFF

v_call: TRBV27
cdr3_length: 13
clone_size: NA
j_call: TRBJ2-7
d_call: NA
cdr3_nt: TGTGCCAGCAGTTTATCGGGGGCGGACGAGCAGTACTTC
cdr3_aa: CASSLSGADEQYF

v_call: TRBV5-1
cdr3_length: 14
clone_size: NA
j_call: TRBJ2-5
d_call: TRBD2
cdr3_nt: TGCGCCAGCAGCGTTAGCGGGGATGGGGAGACCCAGTACTTC
cdr3_aa: CASSVSGDGETQYF

v_call: TRBV10-3
cdr3_length: 15
clone_size: NA
j_call: TRBJ2-3
d_call: TRBD2
cdr3_nt: TGTGCCATCAGTGCACTAGCGGGGGGGGGAGATACGCAGTATTTT
cdr3_aa: CAISALAGGGDTQYF

v_call: TRBV28
cdr3_length: 14
clone_size: NA
j_call: TRBJ1-2
d_call: TRBD1
cdr3_nt: TGTGCCAGCAGTTTACGGACAGGGGGCTATGGCTACACCTTC
cdr3_aa: CASSLRTGGYGYTF

v_call: TRBV7-2
cdr3_length: 14
clone_size: NA
j_call: TRBJ1-1
d_call: TRBD1
cdr3_nt: TGTGCCAGCAGTTTGACAGGGGTGAACACTGAAGCTTTCTTT
cdr3_aa: CASSLTGVNTEAFF

v_call: TRBV5-4
cdr3_length: 12
clone_size: NA
j_call: TRBJ2-7
d_call: TRBD2
cdr3_nt: TGTGCCAGCAGCCCGGGGGGCTACGAGCAGTACTTC
cdr3_aa: CASSPGGYEQYF

v_call: TRBV7-6
cdr3_length: 13
clone_size: few
j_call: TRBJ1-1
d_call: NA
cdr3_nt: TGTGCCAGCAGCTCCTACAGGGAAAGAAAAGCTTTCTTT
cdr3_aa: CASSSYRERKAFF

v_call: TRBV7-7
cdr3_length: 15
clone_size: NA
j_call: TRBJ2-5
d_call: TRBD2
cdr3_nt: TGTGCCAGCAGCTTAGGGACTAGCGGGCGGGAGACCCAGTACTTC
cdr3_aa: CASSLGTSGRETQYF

v_call: TRBV10-2
cdr3_length: 18
clone_size: once
j_call: TRBJ1-2
d_call: TRBD1
cdr3_nt: TGCGCCAGCAGTGAGCCAACCGGGACAGGGATCACTAACTATGGCTACACCTTC
cdr3_aa: CASSEPTGTGITNYGYTF

v_call: TRBV12-5
cdr3_length: 16
clone_size: NA
j_call: TRBJ2-5
d_call: TRBD2
cdr3_nt: TGTGCTAGTGGTTTGGCTCCGGGAGCGGGGGAAGAGACCCAGTACTTC
cdr3_aa: CASGLAPGAGEETQYF

v_call: TRBV7-2
cdr3_length: 14
clone_size: NA
j_call: TRBJ2-5
d_call: TRBD1
cdr3_nt: TGTGCCAGCAGCCAGCAGACAGGGCAAGAGACCCAGTACTTC
cdr3_aa: CASSQQTGQETQYF

v_call: TRBV6-1
cdr3_length: 15
clone_size: NA
j_call: TRBJ2-3
d_call: TRBD1
cdr3_nt: TGTGCCAGCAGCCTGGGACAGGGGAGCACAGATACGCAGTATTTT
cdr3_aa: CASSLGQGSTDTQYF

v_call: TRBV5-1
cdr3_length: 17
clone_size: NA
j_call: TRBJ2-1
d_call: TRBD2
cdr3_nt: TGCGCCAGCAGCCCCAGCCGAGAGCGGGGGGGCCGGAATGAGCAGTTCTTC
cdr3_aa: CASSPSRERGGRNEQFF

v_call: TRBV7-9
cdr3_length: 14
clone_size: once
j_call: TRBJ2-3
d_call: TRBD1
cdr3_nt: TGTGCCAGCAGCCCCCGACAGGGGGCAGATACGCAGTATTTT
cdr3_aa: CASSPRQGADTQYF